This T cell receptor beta chain came from a study of chemoradiotherapy in HPV16-positive cancers. Overall study findings and caveats: The functional HPV-specific definition rests on just a couple of HPV16-positive patients.

This clone occurred once. Its antigen is unknown. Germline V gives CDR1 MNHNS, CDR2 SASEGT. V lost 5 bases to trimming and J lost 7 bases; unmatched junction nucleotides: 2. CDR3 length: 14 amino acids. Repertoires were sampled repeatedly during chemoradiotherapy. Libraries were prepared by immunoSEQ multiplex PCR; TCRdb keeps only in-frame clonotypes and omits some of them. The sample includes tens of thousands of clones, more than 75% of them seen just once. Sequenced here: blood, sampled from a patient who underwent chemoradiotherapy. The receptor was derived from a human donor with HPV-associated anogenital cancer. The J gene is TRBJ1-4, the V gene TRBV6-1; 12 bases are shared with TRBD1. CDR3 coding DNA: TGTGCCAGCAGTCGGGACAGGGGGCGTGAAAAACTGTTTTTT. Amino acids: CASSRDRGREKLFF.